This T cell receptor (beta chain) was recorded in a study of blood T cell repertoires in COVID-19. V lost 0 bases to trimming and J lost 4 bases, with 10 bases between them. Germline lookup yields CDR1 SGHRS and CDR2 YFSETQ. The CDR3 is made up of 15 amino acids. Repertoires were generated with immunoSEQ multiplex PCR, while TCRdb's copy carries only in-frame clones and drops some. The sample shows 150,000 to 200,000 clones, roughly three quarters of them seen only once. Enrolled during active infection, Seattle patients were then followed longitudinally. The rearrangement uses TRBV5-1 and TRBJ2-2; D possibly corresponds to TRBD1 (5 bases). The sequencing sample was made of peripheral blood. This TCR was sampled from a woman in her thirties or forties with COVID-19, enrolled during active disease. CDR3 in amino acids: CASSLAGLATGELFF. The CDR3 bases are TGCGCCAGCAGCTTGGCAGGGTTGGCCACCGGGGAGCTGTTTTTT.